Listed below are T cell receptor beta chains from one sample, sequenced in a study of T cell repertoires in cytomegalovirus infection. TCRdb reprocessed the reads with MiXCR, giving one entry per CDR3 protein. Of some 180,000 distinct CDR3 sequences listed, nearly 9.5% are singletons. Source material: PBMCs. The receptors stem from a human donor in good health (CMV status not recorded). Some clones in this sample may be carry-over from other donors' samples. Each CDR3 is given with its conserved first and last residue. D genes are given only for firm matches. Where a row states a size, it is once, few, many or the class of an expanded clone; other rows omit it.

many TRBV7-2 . CASSFAGYYSPLHF
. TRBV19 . CASSMSGGGGQPQHF
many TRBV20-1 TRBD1 CSATHGTATSTDTQYF
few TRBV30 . CAWSSGLFGYGYTF
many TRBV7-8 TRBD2 CASSWGGLVYEQYF
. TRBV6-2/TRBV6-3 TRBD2 CASRRLAGLQETQYF
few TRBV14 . CASSPVSARSSSYEQYF
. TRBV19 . CASSIDPGHGTDTQYF
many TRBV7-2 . CASSLVLEGRTGNTIYF
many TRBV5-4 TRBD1 CASRNTGVDTEAFF
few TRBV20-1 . CSPLGGMNTEAFF
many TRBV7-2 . CASSSKGQSNTEAFF
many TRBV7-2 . CASSLALRDEKLFF
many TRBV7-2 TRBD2 CASSAGLAGAGQETQYF
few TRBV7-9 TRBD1 CASRRQGSVSRNTEAFF
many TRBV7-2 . CASSYETRQPQHF
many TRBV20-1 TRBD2 CSAVLSGSYEQYF
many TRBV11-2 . CASSLEPGGSSGANVLTF
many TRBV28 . CASSKGRRNSYEQYF
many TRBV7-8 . CAGSALGVAGANVLTF
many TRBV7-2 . CASSSPGRVMGYTF
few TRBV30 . CAWSPHDGYTF
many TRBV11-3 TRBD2 CASSPGTEGLAGGSEQFF
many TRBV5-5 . CASSLDRYPNYGYTF
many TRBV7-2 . CASSHPGAREQYF
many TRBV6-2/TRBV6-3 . CASRMTDYSNQPQHF
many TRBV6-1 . CASGMRETEQYF